This TCR beta chain was documented in a study of blood T cell repertoires in COVID-19. In the original analysis: Amplifying reference gene primers gave estimates of nucleated cell counts. TCRdb keeps only in-frame clones here, not all; method: immunoSEQ multiplex PCR. The V and J calls and clone size are taken from that table; D and trimming were inferred from the DNA. This sample has 500,000 or so clones, with roughly nine tenths found just once. Either two negative PCRs, clearance, or symptom resolution qualified Cohort 3 donors as recovered. The CDR3 runs 13 residues. The ends were cut back, 4 bases at V and 4 bases at J, with 8 bases in the middle. Germline lookup yields CDR1 LGHNT and CDR2 FRNRAP.

The receptor's source is a woman between 18 and 30 years old who had recovered from COVID-19. This chain uses TRBV12-5 with TRBJ1-3, with D hard to call. The sequencing sample was made of PBMCs or T cells enriched from blood (not recorded which). CDR3 sequence (DNA): TGTGCTAGTGGTTACCCGGAGGGAAACACCATATATTTT. As protein: CASGYPEGNTIYF.